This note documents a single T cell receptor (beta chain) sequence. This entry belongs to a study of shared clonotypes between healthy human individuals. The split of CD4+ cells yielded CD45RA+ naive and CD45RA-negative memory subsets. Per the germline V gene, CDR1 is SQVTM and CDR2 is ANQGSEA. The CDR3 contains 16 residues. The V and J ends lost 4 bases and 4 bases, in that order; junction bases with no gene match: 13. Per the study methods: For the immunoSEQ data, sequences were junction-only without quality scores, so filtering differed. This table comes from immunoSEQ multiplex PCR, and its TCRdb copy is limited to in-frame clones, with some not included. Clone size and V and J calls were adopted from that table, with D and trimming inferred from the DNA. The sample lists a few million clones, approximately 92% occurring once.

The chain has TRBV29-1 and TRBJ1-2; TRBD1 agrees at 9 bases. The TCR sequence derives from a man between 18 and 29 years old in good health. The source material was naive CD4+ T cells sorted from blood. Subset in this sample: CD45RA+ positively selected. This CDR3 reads CSVARDRATIPYGYTF. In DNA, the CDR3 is TGCAGCGTTGCGAGGGACAGGGCCACAATCCCCTATGGCTACACCTTC. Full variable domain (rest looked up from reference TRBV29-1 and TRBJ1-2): SAVISQKPSRDICQRGTSLTIQCQVDSQVTMMFWYRQQPGQSLTLIATANQGSEATYESGFVIDKFPISRPNLTFSTLTVSNMSPEDSSIYLCSVARDRATIPYGYTFGSGTRLTVV.